These 10 T cell receptor beta chains share one sample of origin, sequenced in a study of blood T cells in healthy people across ages. A second roughly 6 to 11 cycle PCR used barcoded and J-beta primers. TCRdb independently ran MiXCR on the 5' RACE reads; one entry per CDR3 protein. The data hold about 1.8 million distinct CDR3 sequences, with roughly 50% observed a single time. Material: blood. The receptors were gathered from a woman aged 40 to 50 in good health.

The rearrangement joins TRBV4-1 to TRBJ2-1; possible D gene TRBD1, 5 bases. Germline V gene sequence: CDR1 MGHRA, CDR2 YSYEKL. This CDR3 is built from 11 residues. With 5 bases removed from V and 15 bases from J, the gap between germline ends came to 14 bases. DNA of the CDR3: TGCGCCAGCAGCTTAGGGGCCCAAGCGTTCTTC. Translated, it gives CASSLGAQAFF.

This clonotype was counted a few times. V is TRBV4-2 and J is TRBJ2-5; D remains ambiguous. The V gene lost 0 bases and the J gene lost 4 bases, with 12 bases spanning the gap. Per the germline V gene, CDR1 is LGHNA and CDR2 is YNFKEQ. This CDR3 is built from 15 residues. This CDR3 is CASSQEGREGETQYF. DNA of the CDR3: TGTGCCAGCAGCCAAGAGGGTAGGGAAGGAGAGACCCAGTACTTC.

The V call is TRBV5-1, the J call TRBJ2-5; 8 bases match TRBD1. The J call is doubtful: the DNA matches TRBJ2-7 better. This CDR3 contains 14 residues. Germline-derived CDR1 and CDR2 are SGHRS and YFSETQ. The CDR3 loop is CASSERTGPYEQYF. CDR3 coding DNA: TGCGCCAGCAGTGAACGGACAGGGCCCTACGAGCAGTACTTC.

The chain combines TRBV18 with TRBJ2-1; the match to TRBD1 covers 11 bases. The length of the CDR3 is 15 residues. V trimming: 3 bases; J trimming: 9 bases; junction bases outside the gene matches: 7. From germline, CDR1 is KGHSH and CDR2 LQKENI. CDR3 region: CASSPDRGQFSEQFF. The CDR3 DNA follows: TGTGCCAGCTCACCGGACAGGGGGCAGTTCAGTGAGCAGTTCTTC.

V gene TRBV25-1 combines with J gene TRBJ2-7; D uncertain. CDR1 is MGHDK and CDR2 is SYGVNS in the germline V gene. CDR3 size: 18 residues. V was shortened by 5 bases and J by 5 bases, with 28 bases between the two germline ends. CDR3 sequence: CASSPREFGGQLVDEQYF. The CDR3 DNA sequence: TGTGCCAGCAGTCCCCGTGAGTTTGGTGGGCAATTGGTGGACGAGCAGTACTTC.

The J gene is TRBJ2-1, the V gene TRBV7-2; 11 bases fit TRBD2. The CDR3 covers 15 residues. Per germline, CDR1 SGHTA and CDR2 FQGNSA. Unmatched junction bases numbered 13, after V lost 5 bases and J lost 13 bases. This chain's CDR3 is CASSPRLAGQETQFF. In nucleotides, the CDR3 is TGTGCCAGCAGCCCCAGACTAGCGGGGCAGGAGACCCAGTTCTTC.

A few counts support this clonotype. This sequence joins TRBV28 and TRBJ2-7; tentative D call: TRBD1 (6 bases). V was clipped by 6 bases and J by 0 bases, with 15 bases between them. Germline V gives CDR1 MDHEN, CDR2 SYDVKM. There are 15 residues in the CDR3. The CDR3 DNA is TGTGCCAGCAGCGCGACAGGTATAAGCTCCTACGAGCAGTACTTC. It specifies CASSATGISSYEQYF. Full variable domain (missing parts from reference TRBV28 and TRBJ2-7): DVKVTQSSRYLVKRTGEKVFLECVQDMDHENMFWYRQDPGLGLRLIYFSYDVKMKEKGDIPEGYSVSREKKERFSLILESASTNQTSMYLCASSATGISSYEQYFGPGTRLTVT.

Here the CDR3 reads CASRRVSSYNSPLHF. In DNA form, the CDR3 reads TGTGCCAGCAGAAGGGTGAGCTCCTATAATTCACCCCTCCACTTT. The gene calls are TRBV6-2 or TRBV6-3 and TRBJ1-6; D gene unclear. The CDR3 extends over 15 amino acids. V was cut by 6 bases and J by 0 bases, with 9 bases left in between. In germline, CDR1 is MNHEY, CDR2 SVGEGT.

The genes are TRBV7-6 and TRBJ1-1; TRBD1 matches at 8 bases. V lost 5 bases and J lost 4; bases outside the gene matches: 15. The CDR3 totals 17 residues. CDR1 is SGHVS and CDR2 is FNYEAQ in the germline V gene. The CDR3 DNA follows: TGTGCCAGCAGCCCCCAAGACAGGGGACGAGTGAGCACTGAAGCTTTCTTT. It yields the protein CASSPQDRGRVSTEAFF.

The chain is built from TRBV9 and TRBJ1-1; no reliable D call. Deletions cut 2 bases from V and 6 bases from J, with 14 bases between. The CDR3 has 14 amino acids. The germline CDR1 and CDR2 sequences are SGDLS and YYNGEE. DNA for the CDR3: TGTGCCAGCAGCGTGGCAGAAACTTCCGCTGAAGCTTTCTTT. It translates to CASSVAETSAEAFF.